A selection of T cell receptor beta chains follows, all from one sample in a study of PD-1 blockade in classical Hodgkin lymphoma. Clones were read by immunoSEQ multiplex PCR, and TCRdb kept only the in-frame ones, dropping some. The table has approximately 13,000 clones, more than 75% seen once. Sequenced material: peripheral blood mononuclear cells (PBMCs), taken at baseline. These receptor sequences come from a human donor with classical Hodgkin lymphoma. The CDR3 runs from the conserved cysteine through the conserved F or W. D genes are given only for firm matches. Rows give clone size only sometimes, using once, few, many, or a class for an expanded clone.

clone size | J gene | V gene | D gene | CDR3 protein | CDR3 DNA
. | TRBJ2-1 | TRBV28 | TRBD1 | CASRIGQGTTDEQFF | TGTGCCAGCCGCATTGGACAGGGGACGACCGATGAGCAGTTCTTC
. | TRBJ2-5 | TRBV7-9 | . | CASSPDLYETQYF | TGTGCCAGCAGCCCGGACCTCTACGAGACCCAGTACTTC
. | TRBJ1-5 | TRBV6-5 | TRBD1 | CASRVDRYSNQPQHF | TGTGCCAGCAGGGTGGACAGGTATAGCAATCAGCCCCAGCATTTT
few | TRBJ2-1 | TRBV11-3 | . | CASSRDGTGSGEQFF | TGTGCCAGCAGCCGCGACGGGACGGGTAGCGGTGAGCAGTTCTTC
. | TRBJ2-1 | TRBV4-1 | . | CASSQLDMLSYNEQFF | TGCGCCAGCAGCCAACTAGACATGCTCTCCTACAATGAGCAGTTCTTC
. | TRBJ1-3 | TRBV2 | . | CASSVSSWGASGNTIYF | TGTGCCAGCAGTGTTTCGTCGTGGGGGGCTTCTGGAAACACCATATATTTT
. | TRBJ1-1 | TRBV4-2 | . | CASSQDGGPTEAFF | TGTGCCAGCAGCCAAGATGGAGGGCCCACTGAAGCTTTCTTT
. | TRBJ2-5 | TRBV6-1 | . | CASSEGQAGETQYF | TGTGCCAGCAGTGAAGGCCAGGCGGGAGAGACCCAGTACTTC
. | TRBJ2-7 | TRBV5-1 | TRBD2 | CASSFSGRDEQYF | TGCGCCAGCAGCTTTTCAGGGAGGGACGAGCAGTACTTC
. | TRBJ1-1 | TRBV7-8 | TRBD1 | CASTGRDRGSNTEAFF | TGTGCCAGCACTGGCCGGGACAGGGGGTCGAACACTGAAGCTTTCTTT
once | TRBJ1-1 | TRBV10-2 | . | CASSEPETEAFF | TGTGCCAGCAGTGAGCCCGAAACTGAAGCTTTCTTT
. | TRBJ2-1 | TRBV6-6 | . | CASSYRQGGVDEQFF | TGTGCCAGCAGTTATAGGCAGGGGGGTGTCGATGAGCAGTTCTTC
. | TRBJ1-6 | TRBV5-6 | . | CASSLAVGRVGSPLHF | TGTGCCAGCAGCTTGGCCGTTGGCAGGGTCGGCTCACCCCTCCACTTT
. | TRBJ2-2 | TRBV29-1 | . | CSGGGGGSGELFF | TGCAGCGGGGGGGGCGGCGGGTCCGGGGAGCTGTTTTTT
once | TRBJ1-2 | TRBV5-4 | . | CASSLGGRANYGYTF | TGTGCCAGCAGCTTGGGCGGCAGGGCTAACTATGGCTACACCTTC
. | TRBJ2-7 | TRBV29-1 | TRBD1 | CSGTGANSYEQYF | TGCAGCGGGACAGGGGCAAACTCCTACGAGCAGTACTTC
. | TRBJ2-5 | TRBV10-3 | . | CAISEIQGGETQYF | TGTGCCATCAGTGAGATACAGGGGGGGGAGACCCAGTACTTC
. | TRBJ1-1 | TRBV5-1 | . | CASSLGDGVITEAFF | TGCGCCAGCAGCTTGGGGGACGGGGTTATAACTGAAGCTTTCTTT
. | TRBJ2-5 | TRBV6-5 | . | CASSYSQGRGTQYF | TGTGCCAGCAGTTACTCTCAGGGGCGCGGGACCCAGTACTTC
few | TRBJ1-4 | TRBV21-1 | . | CAREAGNEKLFF | TGTGCCAGAGAGGCCGGGAATGAAAAACTGTTTTTT
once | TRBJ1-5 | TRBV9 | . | CASSVGSNQPQHF | TGTGCCAGCAGCGTGGGTAGCAATCAGCCCCAGCATTTT
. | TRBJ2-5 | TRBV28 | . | CASSTILRQRLEETQYF | TGTGCCAGCAGTACAATATTAAGGCAACGGTTAGAAGAGACCCAGTACTTC
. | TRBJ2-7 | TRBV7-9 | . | CASSPPTVPYEQYF | TGTGCCAGCAGCCCTCCGACAGTCCCCTACGAGCAGTACTTC
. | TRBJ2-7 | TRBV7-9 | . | CASSLVGSGSYEQYF | TGTGCCAGCAGCTTAGTGGGTAGCGGTTCCTACGAGCAGTACTTC
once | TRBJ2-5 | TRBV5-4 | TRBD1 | CASSFQDRGRETQYF | TGTGCCAGCAGCTTTCAGGACAGGGGAAGGGAGACCCAGTACTTC
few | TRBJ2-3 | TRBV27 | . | CASSFGGDTQYF | TGTGCCAGCAGTTTTGGGGGGGATACGCAGTATTTT
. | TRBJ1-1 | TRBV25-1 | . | CASSESGGATEAFF | TGTGCCAGCAGTGAGTCGGGGGGGGCCACTGAAGCTTTCTTT
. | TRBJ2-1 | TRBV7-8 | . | CASSLGEGTEQFF | TGTGCCAGCAGCTTAGGAGAGGGGACTGAGCAGTTCTTC